This T cell receptor beta chain was obtained from a study of OX40 agonist ivuxolimab in advanced cancers. Study-level background: At 65% to 85% male, the cohort had a mean age of about 55 years, ranging from roughly 20 to 80. Three patients responded partially, comprising one with hepatocellular carcinoma and two with cutaneous melanoma.

Measured with immunoSEQ multiplex PCR; TCRdb has only the in-frame clones, and not every one. The sample carries some 34,000 clones, 65% to 85% recorded once. A word on this clone: Its antigen remains unidentified.

Study conclusions and caveats: Circulating CD4+ and CD8+ T cells showed clonal expansion by week 6 at 0.1 to 3.0 mg/kg. There were, on average, more expanded clones in CD8+ T cells than in CD4+.

The junction had 4 bases not matched to a gene; V was cut back by 6 bases and J by 3 bases. CDR3 length: 14 amino acids. Germline CDR1 is MNHEY and CDR2 is SMNVEV (reference sequence). The V gene is TRBV27, the J gene TRBJ1-5, with 8 bases that match TRBD1. The sequencing used CD4+ or CD8+ T cells sorted from blood, collected in a trial of the OX40 agonist ivuxolimab. This sequence was found in an adult with an advanced solid tumor such as melanoma, head and neck, liver or kidney cancer. CDR3 sequence: CASRPGQDNQPQHF. For the CDR3, the DNA is TGTGCCAGCAGACCGGGACAGGACAATCAGCCCCAGCATTTT.